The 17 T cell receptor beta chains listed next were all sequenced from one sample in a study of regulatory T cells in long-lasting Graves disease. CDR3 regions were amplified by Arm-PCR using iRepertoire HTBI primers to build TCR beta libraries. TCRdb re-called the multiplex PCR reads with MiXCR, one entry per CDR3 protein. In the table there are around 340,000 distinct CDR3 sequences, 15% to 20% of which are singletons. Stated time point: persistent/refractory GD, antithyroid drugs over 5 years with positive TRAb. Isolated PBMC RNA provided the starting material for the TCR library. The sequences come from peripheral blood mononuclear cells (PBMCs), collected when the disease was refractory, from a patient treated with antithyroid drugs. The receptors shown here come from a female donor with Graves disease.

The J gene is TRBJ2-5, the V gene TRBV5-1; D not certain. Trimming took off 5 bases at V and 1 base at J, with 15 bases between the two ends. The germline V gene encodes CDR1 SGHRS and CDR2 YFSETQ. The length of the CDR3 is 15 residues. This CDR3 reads CASSPLVSPQETQYF. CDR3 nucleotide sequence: TGCGCCAGCAGTCCCCTCGTCTCGCCCCAAGAGACCCAGTACTTC.

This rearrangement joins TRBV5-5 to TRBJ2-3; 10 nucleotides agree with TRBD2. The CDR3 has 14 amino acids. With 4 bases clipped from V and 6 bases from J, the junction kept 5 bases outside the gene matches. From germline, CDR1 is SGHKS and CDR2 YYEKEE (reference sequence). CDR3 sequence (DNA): TGTGCCAGCAGCCGGCCGGGACTAGCGGATACGCAGTATTTT. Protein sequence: CASSRPGLADTQYF.

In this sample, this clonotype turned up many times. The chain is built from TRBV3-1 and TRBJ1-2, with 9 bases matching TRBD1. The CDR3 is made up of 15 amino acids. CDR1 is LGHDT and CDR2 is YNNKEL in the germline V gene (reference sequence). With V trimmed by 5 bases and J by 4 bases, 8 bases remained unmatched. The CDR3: CASSRGTGRAYGYTF. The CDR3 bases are TGTGCCAGCAGCAGGGGGACAGGGAGGGCCTATGGCTACACCTTC.

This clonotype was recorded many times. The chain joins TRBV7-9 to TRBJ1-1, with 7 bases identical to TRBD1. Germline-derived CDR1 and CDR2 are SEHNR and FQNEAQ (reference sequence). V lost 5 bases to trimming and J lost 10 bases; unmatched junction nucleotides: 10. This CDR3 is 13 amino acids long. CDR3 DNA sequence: TGTGCCAGCAGCCCCCAACAGGGGTGGGTAGCTTTCTTT. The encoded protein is CASSPQQGWVAFF.

The CDR3 DNA reads TGTGCCAGCAGGAATAGCGGGGGGGCGGGCTACGAGCAGTACTTC. Its translation is CASRNSGGAGYEQYF. The chain joins TRBV27 to TRBJ2-7; 11 nucleotides match TRBD2. There are 15 residues in the CDR3. With 6 bases clipped from V and 3 bases from J, the junction kept 7 bases outside the gene matches. Per germline, CDR1 MNHEY and CDR2 SMNVEV (reference sequence).

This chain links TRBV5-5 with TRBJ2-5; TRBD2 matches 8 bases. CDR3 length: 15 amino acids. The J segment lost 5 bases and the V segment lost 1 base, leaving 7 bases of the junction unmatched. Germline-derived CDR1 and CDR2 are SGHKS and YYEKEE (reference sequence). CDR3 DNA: TGTGCCAGCAGCTTGAGGCGGGGGGCGGGGGAGACCCAGTACTTC. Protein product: CASSLRRGAGETQYF.

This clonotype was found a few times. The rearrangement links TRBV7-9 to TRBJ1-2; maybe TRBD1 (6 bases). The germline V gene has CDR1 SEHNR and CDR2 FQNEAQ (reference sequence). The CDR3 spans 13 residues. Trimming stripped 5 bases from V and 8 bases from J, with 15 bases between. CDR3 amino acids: CASSNNRDRGYTF. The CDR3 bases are TGTGCCAGCAGCAACAACAGGGATAGGGGCTACACCTTC.

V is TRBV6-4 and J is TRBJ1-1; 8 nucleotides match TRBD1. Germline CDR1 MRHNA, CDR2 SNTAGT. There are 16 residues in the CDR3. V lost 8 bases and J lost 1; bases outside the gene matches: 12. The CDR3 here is CASHPQGAERNTEAFF. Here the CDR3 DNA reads TGTGCCAGCCACCCTCAGGGGGCAGAACGGAACACTGAAGCTTTCTTT.

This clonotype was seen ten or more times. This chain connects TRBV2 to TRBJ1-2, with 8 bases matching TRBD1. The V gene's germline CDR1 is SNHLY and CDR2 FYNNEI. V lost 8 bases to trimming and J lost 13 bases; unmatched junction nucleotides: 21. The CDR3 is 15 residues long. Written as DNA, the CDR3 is TGTGCCAGCGAAGGTCGATGGCAGGGGGCGATTCAGCCCACCTTC. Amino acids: CASEGRWQGAIQPTF.

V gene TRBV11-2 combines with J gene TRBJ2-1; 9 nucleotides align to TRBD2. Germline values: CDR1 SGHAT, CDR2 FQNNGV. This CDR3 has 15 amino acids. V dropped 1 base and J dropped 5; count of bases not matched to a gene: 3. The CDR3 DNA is TGTGCCAGCAGCTTAGGAGCGGGAGGTCACAATGAGCAGTTCTTC. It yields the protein CASSLGAGGHNEQFF.

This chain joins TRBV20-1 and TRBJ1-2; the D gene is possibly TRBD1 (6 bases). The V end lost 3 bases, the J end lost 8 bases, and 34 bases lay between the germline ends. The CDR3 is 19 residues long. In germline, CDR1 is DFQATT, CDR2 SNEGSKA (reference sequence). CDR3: CSARDIEGGRAGRTWGYTF. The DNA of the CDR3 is TGCAGTGCTAGGGATATCGAAGGGGGTCGGGCAGGGAGGACTTGGGGCTACACCTTC.

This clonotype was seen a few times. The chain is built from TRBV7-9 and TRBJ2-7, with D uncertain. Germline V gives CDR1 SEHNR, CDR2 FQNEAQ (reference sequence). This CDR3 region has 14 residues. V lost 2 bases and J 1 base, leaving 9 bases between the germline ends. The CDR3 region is CASSLLGASYEQYF. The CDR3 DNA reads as TGTGCCAGCAGCTTATTAGGAGCATCCTACGAGCAGTACTTC.

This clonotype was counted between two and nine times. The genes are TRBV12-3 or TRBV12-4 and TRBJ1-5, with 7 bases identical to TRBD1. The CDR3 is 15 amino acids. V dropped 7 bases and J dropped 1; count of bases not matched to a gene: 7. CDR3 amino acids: CASKNDRASNQPQHF. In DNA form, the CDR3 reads TGTGCCAGCAAAAACGACAGGGCCAGCAATCAGCCCCAGCATTTT.

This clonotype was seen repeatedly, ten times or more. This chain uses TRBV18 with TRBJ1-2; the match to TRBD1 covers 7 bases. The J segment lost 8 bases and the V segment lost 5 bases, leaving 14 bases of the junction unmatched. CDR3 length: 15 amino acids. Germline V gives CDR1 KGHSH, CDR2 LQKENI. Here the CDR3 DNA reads TGTGCCAGCTCAGCTCACCGGGACAGCGTGGGCGGCTACACCTTC. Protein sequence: CASSAHRDSVGGYTF.

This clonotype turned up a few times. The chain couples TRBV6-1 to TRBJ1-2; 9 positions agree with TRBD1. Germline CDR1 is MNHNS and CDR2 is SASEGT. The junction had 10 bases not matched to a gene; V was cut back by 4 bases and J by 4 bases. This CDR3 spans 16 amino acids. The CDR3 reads CASSANPGTGPYGYTF. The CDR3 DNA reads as TGTGCCAGCAGTGCCAACCCCGGGACAGGGCCCTATGGCTACACCTTC.

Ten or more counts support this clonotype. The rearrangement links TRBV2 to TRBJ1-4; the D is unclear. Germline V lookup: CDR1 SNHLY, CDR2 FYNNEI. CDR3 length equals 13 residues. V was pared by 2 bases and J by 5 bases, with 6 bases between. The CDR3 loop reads CASSEQVNEKLFF. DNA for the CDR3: TGTGCCAGCAGTGAACAGGTCAATGAAAAACTGTTTTTT.

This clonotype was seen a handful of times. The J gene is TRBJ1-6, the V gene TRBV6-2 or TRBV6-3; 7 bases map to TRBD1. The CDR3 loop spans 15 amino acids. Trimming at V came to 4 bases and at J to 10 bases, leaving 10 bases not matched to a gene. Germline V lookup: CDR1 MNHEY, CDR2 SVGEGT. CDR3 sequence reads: CASSSPTGRESPLHF. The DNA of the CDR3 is TGTGCCAGCAGTTCCCCGACAGGGAGAGAATCACCCCTCCACTTT.